Each of the 19 T cell receptor beta chains below was sequenced from the same sample in a study of CD4 T cells in relation to SARS-CoV-2 and coronaviruses. Assay used: immunoSEQ multiplex PCR; TCRdb lists only in-frame clones, some missing. The sample yields approximately 50,000 clones, approximately 90% seen once. Material for sequencing was naive CD4+ T cells from PBMCs. As to subset: naive CD4+ T cells isolated by negative enrichment. These receptors came from an adult with COVID-19.

The chain combines TRBV15 with TRBJ2-2, with D tentatively TRBD2 (5 bases). Germline assignment: CDR1 LNHNV and CDR2 YYDKDF (reference sequence). This CDR3 has 16 residues. The V and J ends lost 1 base and 2 bases respectively, with 11 bases between them. The CDR3 loop reads CATSRVYGLNTGELFF. In DNA, the CDR3 is TGTGCCACCAGCAGAGTGTACGGACTCAACACCGGGGAGCTGTTTTTT.

The genes are TRBV28 and TRBJ1-2; 12 nucleotides match TRBD1. Germline V gives CDR1 MDHEN, CDR2 SYDVKM. V was clipped by 6 bases and J by 4 bases; unmatched bases: 3. CDR3 length: 14 amino acids. The CDR3 sequence: CASRGQGAPYGYTF. CDR3 bases: TGTGCCAGCAGGGGACAGGGGGCCCCCTATGGCTACACCTTC.

On this clone: Relative to the germline gene, one junction end is altered; a read error may explain this. The chain combines TRBV18 with TRBJ1-5, with TRBD1 matching over 9 bases. CDR3 length equals 13 residues. Per the germline V gene, CDR1 is KGHSH and CDR2 is LQKENI. The CDR3 sequence is CASSPNRDRAKDF. Here the CDR3 DNA reads TGTGCCAGCTCACCTAACCGGGACAGGGCAAAAGATTTT.

J is TRBJ2-5 and V is TRBV18, with 7 bases that match TRBD1. Germline V lookup: CDR1 KGHSH, CDR2 LQKENI. V lost 3 bases, J lost 5 bases, and 6 bases stayed unmatched. The CDR3 is 14 residues long. The CDR3 here is CASSPKTGSETQYF. Written as DNA, the CDR3 is TGTGCCAGCTCACCCAAGACAGGGAGTGAGACCCAGTACTTC. Full variable domain (outside the CDR3, taken from reference TRBV18 and TRBJ2-5): NAGVMQNPRHLVRRRGQEARLRCSPMKGHSHVYWYRQLPEEGLKFMVYLQKENIIDESGMPKERFSAEFPKEGPSILRIQQVVRGDSAAYFCASSPKTGSETQYFGPGTRLLVL.

The V and J genes are TRBV5-1 and TRBJ2-7; 7 nucleotides align to TRBD2. V shed 2 bases, J shed 3 bases, and the junction held 14 bases outside the gene matches. Germline V gene data show CDR1 as SGHRS and CDR2 as YFSETQ. CDR3 length equals 17 residues. CDR3 DNA sequence: TGCGCCAGCAGCTTTTTTCAAATGGGGGGGACCCACTACGAGCAGTACTTC. Protein sequence: CASSFFQMGGTHYEQYF. Variable domain in full (rest from reference TRBV5-1 and TRBJ2-7): KAGVTQTPRYLIKTRGQQVTLSCSPISGHRSVSWYQQTPGQGLQFLFEYFSETQRNKGNFPGRFSGRQFSNSRSEMNVSTLELGDSALYLCASSFFQMGGTHYEQYFGPGTRLTVT.

This sequence joins TRBV28 and TRBJ2-7; 7 bases align to TRBD2. The CDR3 has 14 residues. The J segment lost 0 bases and the V segment lost 4 bases, leaving 3 bases of the junction unmatched. The germline V gene encodes CDR1 MDHEN and CDR2 SYDVKM. CDR3 residues: CASSSLADSYEQYF. The DNA for the CDR3 is TGTGCCAGCAGTTCTCTAGCGGACTCCTACGAGCAGTACTTC.

CDR3 nucleotides: TGTGCCAGCAGCCCCCTGGCGGGAGTCTACAATGAGCAGTTCTTC. Encoded protein: CASSPLAGVYNEQFF. V and J are TRBV11-2 and TRBJ2-1, with TRBD2 matching over 7 bases. With 5 bases clipped from V and 3 bases from J, the junction kept 7 bases outside the gene matches. Germline values: CDR1 SGHAT, CDR2 FQNNGV. The CDR3 has 15 amino acids.

The chain has TRBV6-5 and TRBJ2-4, with 7 positions matching TRBD1. CDR3 size: 14 residues. V dropped 9 bases and J dropped 0; count of bases not matched to a gene: 5. Germline V gene lookup returns CDR1 MNHEY and CDR2 SVGAGI. The CDR3 DNA reads as TGTGCCAGTTGGACAGGTTTAGCCAAAAACATTCAGTACTTC. Encoded protein: CASWTGLAKNIQYF.

V is TRBV5-4 and J is TRBJ1-1; D call uncertain. Looked up from germline, CDR1 is SGHNT and CDR2 is YYREEE (reference sequence). The ends were cut back, 1 base at V and 8 bases at J, with 12 bases in the middle. The CDR3 is 13 residues long. As DNA, the CDR3 is TGTGCCAGCAGCTTGACGTGGAACCGGGAAGCTTTCTTT. Protein sequence: CASSLTWNREAFF.

The chain joins TRBV10-3 to TRBJ1-2, with D possibly matching TRBD1 (6 bases). Trimming left V 3 bases short and J 1 base short, with 15 bases between. Per the germline V gene, CDR1 is ENHRY and CDR2 is SYGVKD. The CDR3 length is 16 residues. CDR3 nucleotide sequence: TGTGCCATCAGTGATTCGGCAGGGGCGAGTAACTATGGCTACACCTTC. This sequence encodes CAISDSAGASNYGYTF.

The chain uses TRBV28 and TRBJ2-5, with 7 positions matching TRBD2. The germline CDR1 and CDR2 sequences are MDHEN and SYDVKM. This CDR3 has 14 residues. With V trimmed by 6 bases and J by 1 base, 5 bases remained unmatched. CDR3 sequence (DNA): TGTGCCAGCAGACCAGCGGGGCTCCAAGAGACCCAGTACTTC. This translates into CASRPAGLQETQYF.

The CDR3 bases are TGTGCCAGCAGCTTAGGGGGCGGGAGGTGGAACGAGCAGTACTTC. As protein: CASSLGGGRWNEQYF. The chain employs TRBV11-2 and TRBJ2-7; 8 nucleotides agree with TRBD2. Germline V gene lookup returns CDR1 SGHAT and CDR2 FQNNGV. The CDR3 is 15 residues long. Trimming cost V 1 base and J 5 bases; bases outside gene matches: 7.

CDR3 nucleotide sequence: TGTGCCAGCAGTACAGGACCTTGGGGCTCCTACGAGCAGTACTTC. Amino acids: CASSTGPWGSYEQYF. The gene calls are TRBV28 and TRBJ2-7; TRBD1 might be the D (5 bases). Trimming stripped 5 bases from V and 0 bases from J, with 14 bases between. This CDR3 region has 15 residues. The germline gives CDR1 MDHEN, CDR2 SYDVKM. The full variable domain, with the rest looked up from reference TRBV28 and TRBJ2-7, is DVKVTQSSRYLVKRTGEKVFLECVQDMDHENMFWYRQDPGLGLRLIYFSYDVKMKEKGDIPEGYSVSREKKERFSLILESASTNQTSMYLCASSTGPWGSYEQYFGPGTRLTVT.

The chain uses TRBV3-1 (or the pseudogene TRBV3-2) and TRBJ1-4, with D perhaps TRBD1 (6 bases). The ends were cut back, 10 bases at V and 8 bases at J, with 23 bases in the middle. The CDR3 totals 15 residues. Germline V gene data show CDR1 as LGHDT and CDR2 as YNNKEL (reference sequence). The CDR3 spells CATRAGGDTSEKLFF. DNA of the CDR3: TGTGCCACCCGCGCCGGAGGGGACACCAGCGAAAAACTGTTTTTT.

J is TRBJ2-7 and V is TRBV18, with D possibly being TRBD1 or TRBD2 (5 bases each). Trimming shortened V by 3 bases and J by 5 bases, and 20 bases separated the two germline ends. The CDR3 sequence is 16 residues long. Germline lookup yields CDR1 KGHSH and CDR2 LQKENI. The CDR3 nucleotides are TGTGCCAGCTCACCGGCCAGACGGGGCTTTGGCAACGAGCAGTACTTC. Translation: CASSPARRGFGNEQYF.

This clone has a single count. The rearrangement joins TRBV5-6 to TRBJ2-7; TRBD2 agrees at 10 bases. The CDR3 consists of 15 residues. Germline CDR1 and CDR2: SGHDT and YYEEEE. Losses at the gene ends were 1 base for V and 7 bases for J; bases not matched to a gene: 8. The chain's CDR3 is CASSLLPSGSIEQYF. CDR3 DNA sequence: TGTGCCAGCAGCTTGCTTCCTAGCGGGAGTATAGAGCAGTACTTC. Together with reference TRBV5-6 and TRBJ2-7, the CDR3 gives the full variable domain: DAGVTQSPTHLIKTRGQQVTLRCSPKSGHDTVSWYQQALGQGPQFIFQYYEEEERQRGNFPDRFSGHQFPNYSSELNVNALLLGDSALYLCASSLLPSGSIEQYFGPGTRLTVT.

This rearrangement joins TRBV5-4 to TRBJ1-1, with a possible D match to TRBD1 (6 bases). The CDR3 covers 14 residues. Germline V gene lookup returns CDR1 SGHNT and CDR2 YYREEE (reference sequence). Trimming cost V 4 bases and J 3 bases, with 13 bases left between them. The CDR3 nucleotides are TGTGCCAGCAGCGTAGAAGGGGGGCACACTGAAGCTTTCTTT. It encodes CASSVEGGHTEAFF.

The V call is TRBV15, the J call TRBJ2-3; D possibly corresponds to TRBD2 (5 bases). V gave up 0 bases and J gave up 4 bases, with 14 bases separating them. Germline CDR1 reads LNHNV; CDR2 reads YYDKDF (reference sequence). The CDR3 is 16 residues long. DNA for the CDR3: TGTGCCACCAGCAGAGATTTACTAGATGTCTCAGATACGCAGTATTTT. Residues: CATSRDLLDVSDTQYF.

V and J are TRBV6-4 and TRBJ2-7, with 12 bases that match TRBD2. Trimming took 5 bases from V and 1 from J; bases not matched to a gene: 9. The CDR3 is made up of 17 amino acids. Germline CDR1 and CDR2: MRHNA and SNTAGT. The CDR3 sequence is CASSSDGLAGGSYEQYF. CDR3 sequence (DNA): TGTGCCAGCAGTTCCGACGGCCTAGCGGGAGGGTCCTACGAGCAGTACTTC.